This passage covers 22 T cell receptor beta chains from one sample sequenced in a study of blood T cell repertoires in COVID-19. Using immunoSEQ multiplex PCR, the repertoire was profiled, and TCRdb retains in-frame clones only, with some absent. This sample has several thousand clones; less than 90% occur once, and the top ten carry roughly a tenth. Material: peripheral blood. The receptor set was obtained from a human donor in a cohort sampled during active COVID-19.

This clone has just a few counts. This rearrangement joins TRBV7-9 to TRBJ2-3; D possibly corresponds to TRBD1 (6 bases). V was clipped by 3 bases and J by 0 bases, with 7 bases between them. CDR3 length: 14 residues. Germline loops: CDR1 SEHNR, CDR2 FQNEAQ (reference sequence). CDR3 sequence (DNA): TGTGCCAGCAGCTTGACAGGTAGCACAGATACGCAGTATTTT. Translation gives CASSLTGSTDTQYF. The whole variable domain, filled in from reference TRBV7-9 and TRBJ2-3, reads DTGVSQNPRHKITKRGQNVTFRCDPISEHNRLYWYRQTLGQGPEFLTYFQNEAQLEKSRLLSDRFSAERPKGSFSTLEIQRTEQGDSAMYLCASSLTGSTDTQYFGPGTRLTVL.

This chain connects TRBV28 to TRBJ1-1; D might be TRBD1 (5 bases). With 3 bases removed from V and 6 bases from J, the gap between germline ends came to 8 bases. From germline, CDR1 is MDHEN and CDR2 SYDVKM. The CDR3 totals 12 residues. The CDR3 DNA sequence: TGTGCCAGCAGTTTTAGGGGTGCTGAAGCTTTCTTT. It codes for CASSFRGAEAFF.

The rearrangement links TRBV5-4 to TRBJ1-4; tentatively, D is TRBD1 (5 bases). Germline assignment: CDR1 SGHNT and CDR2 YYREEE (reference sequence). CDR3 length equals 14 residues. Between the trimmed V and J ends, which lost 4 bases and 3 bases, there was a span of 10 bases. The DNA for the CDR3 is TGTGCCAGCAGCCCGGGGGTTGCTAATGAAAAACTGTTTTTT. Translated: CASSPGVANEKLFF.

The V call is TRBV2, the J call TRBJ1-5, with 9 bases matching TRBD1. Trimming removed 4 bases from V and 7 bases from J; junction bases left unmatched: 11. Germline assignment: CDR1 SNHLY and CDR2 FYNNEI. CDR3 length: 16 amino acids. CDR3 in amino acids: CASSARLGQGSQPQHF. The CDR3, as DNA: TGTGCCAGCAGTGCAAGGCTGGGACAGGGCAGCCAGCCCCAGCATTTT.

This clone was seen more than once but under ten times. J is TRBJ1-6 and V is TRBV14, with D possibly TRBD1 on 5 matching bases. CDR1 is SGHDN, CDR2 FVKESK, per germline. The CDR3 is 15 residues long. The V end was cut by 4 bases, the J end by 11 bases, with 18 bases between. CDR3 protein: CASSRPGLARTPLHF. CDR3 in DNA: TGTGCCAGCAGCCGCCCGGGACTCGCTCGAACACCCCTCCACTTT.

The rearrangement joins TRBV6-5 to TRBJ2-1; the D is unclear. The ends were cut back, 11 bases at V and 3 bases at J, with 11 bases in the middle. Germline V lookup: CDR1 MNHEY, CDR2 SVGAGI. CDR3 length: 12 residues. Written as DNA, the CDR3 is TGTGCCGCTTCGAGGCACTACAATGAGCAGTTCTTC. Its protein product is CAASRHYNEQFF.

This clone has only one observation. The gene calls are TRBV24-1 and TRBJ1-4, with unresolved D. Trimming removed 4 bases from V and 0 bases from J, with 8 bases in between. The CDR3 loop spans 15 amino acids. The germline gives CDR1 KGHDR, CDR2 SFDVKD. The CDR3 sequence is CATSDSDPTNEKLFF. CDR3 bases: TGTGCCACCAGTGACTCAGATCCAACTAATGAAAAACTGTTTTTT.

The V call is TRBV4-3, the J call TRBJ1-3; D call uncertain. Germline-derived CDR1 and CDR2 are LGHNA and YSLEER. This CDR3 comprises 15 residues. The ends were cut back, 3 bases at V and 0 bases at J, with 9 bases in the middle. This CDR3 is CASSQEQSSGNTIYF. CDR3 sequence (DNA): TGCGCCAGCAGCCAGGAACAGAGCTCTGGAAACACCATATATTTT.

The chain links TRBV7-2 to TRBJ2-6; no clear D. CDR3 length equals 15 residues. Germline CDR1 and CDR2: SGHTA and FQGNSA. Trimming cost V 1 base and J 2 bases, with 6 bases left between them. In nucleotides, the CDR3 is TGTGCCAGCAGCTTAGACAGACCTGGGGCCAACGTCCTGACTTTC. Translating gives CASSLDRPGANVLTF.

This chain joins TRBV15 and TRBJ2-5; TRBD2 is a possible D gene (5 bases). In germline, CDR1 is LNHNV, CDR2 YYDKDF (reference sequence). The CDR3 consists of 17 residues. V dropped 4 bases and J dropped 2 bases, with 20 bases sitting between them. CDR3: CATSNGNTGGFQETQYF. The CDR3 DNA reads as TGTGCCACCAGCAACGGGAACACGGGTGGGTTTCAAGAGACCCAGTACTTC.

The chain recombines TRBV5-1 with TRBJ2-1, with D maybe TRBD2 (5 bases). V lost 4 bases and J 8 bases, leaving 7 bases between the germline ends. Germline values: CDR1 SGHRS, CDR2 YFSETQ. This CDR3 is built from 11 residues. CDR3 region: CASSPGYEQFF. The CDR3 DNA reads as TGCGCCAGCAGCCCGGGGTATGAGCAGTTCTTC.

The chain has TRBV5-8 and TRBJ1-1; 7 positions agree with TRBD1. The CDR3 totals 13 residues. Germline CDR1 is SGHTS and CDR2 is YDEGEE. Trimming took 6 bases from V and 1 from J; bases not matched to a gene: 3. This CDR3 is CASTRQGNTEAFF. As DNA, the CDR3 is TGTGCCAGCACTCGACAGGGGAACACTGAAGCTTTCTTT.

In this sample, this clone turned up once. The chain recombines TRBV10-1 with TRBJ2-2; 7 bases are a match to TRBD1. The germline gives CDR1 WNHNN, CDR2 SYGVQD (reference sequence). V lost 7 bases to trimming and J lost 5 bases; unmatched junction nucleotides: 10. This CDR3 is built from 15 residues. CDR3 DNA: TGCGCCAGCAAGGCCGAGACAGGGATTACCGGGGAGCTGTTTTTT. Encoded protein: CASKAETGITGELFF.

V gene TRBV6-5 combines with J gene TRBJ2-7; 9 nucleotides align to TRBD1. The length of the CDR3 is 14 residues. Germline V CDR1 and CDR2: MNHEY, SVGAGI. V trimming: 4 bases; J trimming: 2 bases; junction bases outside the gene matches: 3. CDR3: CASSSTGGPYEQYF. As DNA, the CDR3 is TGTGCCAGCAGTTCCACAGGGGGCCCCTACGAGCAGTACTTC.

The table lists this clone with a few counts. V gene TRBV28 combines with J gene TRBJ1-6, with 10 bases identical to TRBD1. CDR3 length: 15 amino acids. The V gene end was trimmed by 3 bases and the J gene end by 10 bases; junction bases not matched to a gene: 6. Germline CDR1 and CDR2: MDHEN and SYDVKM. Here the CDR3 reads CASSLGQGLGSPLHF. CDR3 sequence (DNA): TGTGCCAGCAGTTTGGGACAGGGGTTGGGCTCACCCCTCCACTTT.

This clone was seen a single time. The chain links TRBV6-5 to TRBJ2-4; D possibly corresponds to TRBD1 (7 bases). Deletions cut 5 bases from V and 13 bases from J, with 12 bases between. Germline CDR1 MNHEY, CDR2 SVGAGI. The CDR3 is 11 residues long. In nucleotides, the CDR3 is TGTGCCAGCAGTAACAGGGGACTCCAGTACTTC. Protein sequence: CASSNRGLQYF.

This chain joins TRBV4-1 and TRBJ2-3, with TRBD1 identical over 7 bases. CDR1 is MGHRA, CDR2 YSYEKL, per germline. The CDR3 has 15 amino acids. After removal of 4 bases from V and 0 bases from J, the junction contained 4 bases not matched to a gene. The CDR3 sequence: CASSPGQTSTDTQYF. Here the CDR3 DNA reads TGCGCCAGCAGCCCGGGACAGACTAGCACAGATACGCAGTATTTT.

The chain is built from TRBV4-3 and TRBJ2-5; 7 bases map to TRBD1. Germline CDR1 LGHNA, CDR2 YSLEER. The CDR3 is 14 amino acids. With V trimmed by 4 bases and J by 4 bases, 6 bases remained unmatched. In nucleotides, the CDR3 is TGCGCCAGCAGCCTCCGGACAGGCGGAGAGACCCAGTACTTC. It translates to CASSLRTGGETQYF.

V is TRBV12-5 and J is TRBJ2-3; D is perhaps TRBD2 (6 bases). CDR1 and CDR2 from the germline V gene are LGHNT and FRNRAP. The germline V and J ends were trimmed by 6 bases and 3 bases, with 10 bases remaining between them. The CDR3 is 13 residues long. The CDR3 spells CASGLAGTDTQYF. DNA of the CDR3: TGTGCTAGTGGGCTGGCGGGGACAGATACGCAGTATTTT.

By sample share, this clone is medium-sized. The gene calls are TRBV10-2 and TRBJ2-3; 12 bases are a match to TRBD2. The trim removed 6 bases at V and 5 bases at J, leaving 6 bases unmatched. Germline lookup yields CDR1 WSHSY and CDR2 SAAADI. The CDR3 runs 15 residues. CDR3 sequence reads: CASSDRTSGEDTQYF. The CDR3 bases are TGCGCCAGCAGCGACCGGACTAGCGGGGAAGATACGCAGTATTTT.

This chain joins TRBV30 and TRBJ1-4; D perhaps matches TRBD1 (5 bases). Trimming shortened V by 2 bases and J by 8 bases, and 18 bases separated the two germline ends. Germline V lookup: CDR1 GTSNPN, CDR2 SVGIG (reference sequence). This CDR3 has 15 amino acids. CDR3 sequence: CAWSPRGSTQEKLFF. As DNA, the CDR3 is TGTGCCTGGAGTCCTAGGGGAAGTACTCAAGAAAAACTGTTTTTT.

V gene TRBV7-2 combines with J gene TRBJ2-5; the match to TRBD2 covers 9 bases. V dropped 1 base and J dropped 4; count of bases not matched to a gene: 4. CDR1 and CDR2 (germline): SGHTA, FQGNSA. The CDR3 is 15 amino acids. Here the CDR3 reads CASSLGAGGPETQYF. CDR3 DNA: TGTGCCAGCAGCTTAGGGGCGGGGGGGCCAGAGACCCAGTACTTC.